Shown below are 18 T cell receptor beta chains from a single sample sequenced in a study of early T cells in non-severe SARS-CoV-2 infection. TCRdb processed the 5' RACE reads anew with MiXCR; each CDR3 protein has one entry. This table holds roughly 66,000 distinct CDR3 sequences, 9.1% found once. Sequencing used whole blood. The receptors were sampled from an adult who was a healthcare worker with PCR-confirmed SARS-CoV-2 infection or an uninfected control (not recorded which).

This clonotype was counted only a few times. The CDR3: CASSLGLAASYEQYF. For the CDR3, the DNA is TGTGCCAGCAGTCTGGGACTAGCGGCCTCCTACGAGCAGTACTTC. The gene calls are TRBV27 and TRBJ2-7; 11 bases fit TRBD2. V lost 5 bases and J lost 0; bases outside the gene matches: 3. Germline CDR1 is MNHEY and CDR2 is SMNVEV (reference sequence). The CDR3 is made up of 15 amino acids.

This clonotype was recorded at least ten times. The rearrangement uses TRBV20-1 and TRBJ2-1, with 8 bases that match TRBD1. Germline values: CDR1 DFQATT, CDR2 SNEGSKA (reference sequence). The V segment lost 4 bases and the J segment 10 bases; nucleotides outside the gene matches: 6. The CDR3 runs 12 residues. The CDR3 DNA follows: TGCAGTGCTATCGACAGGGGTTCGGAGCAGTTCTTC. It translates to CSAIDRGSEQFF.

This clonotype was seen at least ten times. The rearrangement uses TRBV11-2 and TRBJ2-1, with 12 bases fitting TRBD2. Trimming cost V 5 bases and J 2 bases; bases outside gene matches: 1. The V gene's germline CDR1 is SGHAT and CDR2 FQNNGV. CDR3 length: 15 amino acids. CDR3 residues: CASSRTSGTYNEQFF. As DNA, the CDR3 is TGTGCCAGCAGCCGGACTAGCGGGACCTACAATGAGCAGTTCTTC.

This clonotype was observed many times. The CDR3 is CASSLGREPSYNEQFF. The DNA for the CDR3 is TGTGCCAGCAGCTTAGGGCGGGAGCCGTCCTACAATGAGCAGTTCTTC. The chain employs TRBV7-6 and TRBJ2-1, with TRBD2 matching 7 bases. This CDR3 spans 16 amino acids. Germline-derived CDR1 and CDR2 are SGHVS and FNYEAQ. V lost 1 base and J lost 1; bases outside the gene matches: 4.

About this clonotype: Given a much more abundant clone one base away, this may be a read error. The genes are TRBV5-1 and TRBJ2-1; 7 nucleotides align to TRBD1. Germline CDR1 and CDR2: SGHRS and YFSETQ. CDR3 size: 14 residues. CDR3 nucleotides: TGCGCCAGCAGCCAACAGGGGTTCTACAATAAGCAGTTCTTC. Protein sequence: CASSQQGFYNKQFF.

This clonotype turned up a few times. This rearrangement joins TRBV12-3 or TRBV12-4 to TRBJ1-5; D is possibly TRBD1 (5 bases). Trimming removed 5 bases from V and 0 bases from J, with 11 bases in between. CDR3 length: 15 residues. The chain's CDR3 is CASSLDRNSNQPQHF. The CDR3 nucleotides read TGTGCCAGCAGTCTTGACAGAAATAGCAATCAGCCCCAGCATTTT.

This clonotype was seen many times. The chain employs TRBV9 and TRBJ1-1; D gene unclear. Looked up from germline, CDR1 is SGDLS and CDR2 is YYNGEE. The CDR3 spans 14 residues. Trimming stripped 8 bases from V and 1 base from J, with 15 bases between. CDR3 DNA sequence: TGTGCCAGTCAAAGAGGAAACTCGAACACTGAAGCTTTCTTT. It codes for CASQRGNSNTEAFF.

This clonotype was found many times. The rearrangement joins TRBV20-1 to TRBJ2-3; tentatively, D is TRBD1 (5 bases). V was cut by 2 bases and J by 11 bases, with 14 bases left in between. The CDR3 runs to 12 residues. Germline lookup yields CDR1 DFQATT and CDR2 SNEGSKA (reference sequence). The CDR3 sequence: CSARWGEPVQYF. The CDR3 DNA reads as TGCAGTGCTAGATGGGGCGAGCCCGTGCAGTATTTT.

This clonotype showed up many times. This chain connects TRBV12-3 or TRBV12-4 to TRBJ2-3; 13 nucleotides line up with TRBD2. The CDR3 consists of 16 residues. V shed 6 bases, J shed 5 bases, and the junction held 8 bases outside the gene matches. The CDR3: CASRQGTSGNIDTQYF. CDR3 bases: TGTGCCAGCAGACAAGGGACTAGCGGGAACATAGATACGCAGTATTTT.

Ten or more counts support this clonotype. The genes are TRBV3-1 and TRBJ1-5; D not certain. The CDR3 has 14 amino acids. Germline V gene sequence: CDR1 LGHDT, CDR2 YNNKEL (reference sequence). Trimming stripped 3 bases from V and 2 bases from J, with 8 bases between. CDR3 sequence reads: CASSQEVGNQPQHF. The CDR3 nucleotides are TGTGCCAGCAGCCAGGAGGTTGGCAATCAGCCCCAGCATTTT.

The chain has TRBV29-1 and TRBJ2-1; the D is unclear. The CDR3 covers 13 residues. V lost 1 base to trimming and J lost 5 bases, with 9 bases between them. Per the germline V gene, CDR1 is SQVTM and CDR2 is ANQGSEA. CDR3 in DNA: TGCAGCGTTGAAGCGGCCCGGGACAATGAGCAGTTCTTC. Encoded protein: CSVEAARDNEQFF.

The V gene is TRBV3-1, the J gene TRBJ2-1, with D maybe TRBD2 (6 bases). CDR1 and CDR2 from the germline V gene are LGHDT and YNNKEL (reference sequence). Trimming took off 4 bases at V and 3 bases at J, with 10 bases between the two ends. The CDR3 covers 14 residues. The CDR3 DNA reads TGTGCCAGCAGCCGAGCGGGCCGCTACAATGAGCAGTTCTTC. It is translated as CASSRAGRYNEQFF.

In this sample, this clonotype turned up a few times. The CDR3 sequence: CASSFNRGDEQFF. The CDR3 nucleotides read TGTGCCAGCAGCTTTAACAGGGGAGATGAGCAGTTCTTC. The V gene is TRBV7-2, the J gene TRBJ2-1; the match to TRBD1 covers 7 bases. V lost 3 bases to trimming and J lost 8 bases; unmatched junction nucleotides: 4. Germline lookup yields CDR1 SGHTA and CDR2 FQGNSA. There are 13 residues in the CDR3. The complete variable domain, with remaining parts taken from reference TRBV7-2 and TRBJ2-1, reads GAGVSQSPSNKVTEKGKDVELRCDPISGHTALYWYRQSLGQGLEFLIYFQGNSAPDKSGLPSDRFSAERTGGSVSTLTIQRTQQEDSAVYLCASSFNRGDEQFFGPGTRLTVL.

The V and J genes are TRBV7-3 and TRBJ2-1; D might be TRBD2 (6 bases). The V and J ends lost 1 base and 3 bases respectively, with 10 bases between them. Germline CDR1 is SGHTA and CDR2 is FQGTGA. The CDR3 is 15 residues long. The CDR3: CASSLNSGVYNEQFF. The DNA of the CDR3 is TGTGCCAGCAGCTTAAATAGCGGAGTCTACAATGAGCAGTTCTTC.

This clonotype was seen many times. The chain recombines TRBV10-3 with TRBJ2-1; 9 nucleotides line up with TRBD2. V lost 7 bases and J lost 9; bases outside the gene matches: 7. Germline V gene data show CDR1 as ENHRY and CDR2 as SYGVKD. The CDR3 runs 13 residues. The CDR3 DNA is TGTGCCATCACCGGGACTAGCAGCGGTGAGCAGTTCTTC. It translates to CAITGTSSGEQFF.

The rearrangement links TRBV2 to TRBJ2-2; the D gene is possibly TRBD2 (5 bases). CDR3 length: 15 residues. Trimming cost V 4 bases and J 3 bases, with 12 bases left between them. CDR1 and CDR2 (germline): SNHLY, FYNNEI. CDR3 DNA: TGTGCCAGCAGTGCACATGAGGGTGACACCGGGGAGCTGTTTTTT. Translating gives CASSAHEGDTGELFF.

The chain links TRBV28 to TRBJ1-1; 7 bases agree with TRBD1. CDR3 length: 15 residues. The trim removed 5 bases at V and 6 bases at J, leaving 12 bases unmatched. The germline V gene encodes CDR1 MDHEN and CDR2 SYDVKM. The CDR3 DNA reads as TGTGCCAGCAGTATTACAGGGGTCCAGGTCCCTGAAGCTTTCTTT. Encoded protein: CASSITGVQVPEAFF.

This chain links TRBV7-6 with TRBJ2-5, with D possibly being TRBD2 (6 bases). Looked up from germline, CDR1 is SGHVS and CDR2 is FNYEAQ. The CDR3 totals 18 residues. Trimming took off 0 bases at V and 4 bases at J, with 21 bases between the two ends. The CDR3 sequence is CASSLAVSGRRLTETQYF. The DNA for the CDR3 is TGTGCCAGCAGCTTAGCCGTAAGCGGGCGCCGCCTTACAGAGACCCAGTACTTC.